This entry lists 17 T cell receptor beta chains sequenced from one sample in a study of human versus mouse CDR3 diversity and MHC coevolution. Measured with immunoSEQ multiplex PCR; TCRdb has only the in-frame clones, and not every one. This table holds 75,000 to 90,000 clones, about 93% found once. Material: naive CD4+ T cells from blood. Subset noted: CD45RO-negative CD62L-positive naive CD4 T cells. The origin of the receptors is a person aged 30 to 70 in good health.

The V call is TRBV29-1, the J call TRBJ1-1; 9 bases are a match to TRBD1. This CDR3 is 14 amino acids long. J gave up 3 bases and V 6 bases, and 8 bases lay outside the gene matches. Germline values: CDR1 SQVTM, CDR2 ANQGSEA. CDR3 region: CSVSIRQGDTEAFF. The CDR3 region has the DNA TGCAGCGTGTCAATTAGACAGGGGGACACTGAAGCTTTCTTT.

The chain has TRBV6-5 and TRBJ1-1; D gene ambiguous. Germline CDR1 is MNHEY and CDR2 is SVGAGI. This CDR3 is built from 13 residues. Trimming removed 3 bases at V and 1 base at J, with 6 bases between. CDR3 residues: CASSYEGNTEAFF. The DNA for the CDR3 is TGTGCCAGCAGTTATGAGGGGAACACTGAAGCTTTCTTT.

The V and J genes are TRBV9 and TRBJ1-6; D is ambiguous. This CDR3 has 17 amino acids. CDR1 and CDR2 from the germline V gene are SGDLS and YYNGEE. Trimming pared 7 bases from V and 0 bases from J, leaving 17 bases between. CDR3 DNA sequence: TGTGCCAGCCAAAAGGAGGGAGCGAGCTCCTATAATTCACCCCTCCACTTT. Translating gives CASQKEGASSYNSPLHF.

This clone appeared a few times. The chain combines TRBV6-5 with TRBJ1-5; D is possibly TRBD1 (5 bases). CDR3 size: 15 residues. The germline V and J ends were trimmed by 5 bases and 0 bases, with 11 bases remaining between them. CDR1 is MNHEY and CDR2 is SVGAGI in the germline V gene. DNA for the CDR3: TGTGCCAGCAGTAGGACGGGGGATAGCAATCAGCCCCAGCATTTT. It is translated as CASSRTGDSNQPQHF.

The chain carries TRBV6-6 and TRBJ1-3; the D is unclear. Germline lookup yields CDR1 MNHNY and CDR2 SVGAGI (reference sequence). The CDR3 loop spans 16 amino acids. The germline V and J ends were trimmed by 6 bases and 4 bases, with 19 bases remaining between them. The CDR3 DNA reads as TGTGCCAGCAGGACTACCGGGTCCCCGTTGGGAAACACCATATATTTT. Amino acids: CASRTTGSPLGNTIYF.

The chain has TRBV6-5 and TRBJ1-6; tentative D call: TRBD1 (5 bases). The CDR3 is 15 amino acids. V was trimmed by 0 bases and J by 5 bases, leaving 8 bases between them. CDR1 MNHEY and CDR2 SVGAGI come from the germline V gene. DNA of the CDR3: TGTGCCAGCAGTTACTCTAGGGGAAATAATTCACCCCTCCACTTT. This gives the protein CASSYSRGNNSPLHF.

This clone was recorded only once. The chain recombines TRBV19 with TRBJ2-7; 9 bases align to TRBD1. This CDR3 is 14 amino acids long. CDR1 is LNHDA, CDR2 SQIVND, per germline (reference sequence). Trimming removed 3 bases from V and 5 bases from J; junction bases left unmatched: 5. The CDR3 sequence is CASSMWTGVDEQYF. The CDR3 coding sequence is TGTGCCAGTAGTATGTGGACAGGGGTCGACGAGCAGTACTTC. Full variable domain (missing parts from reference TRBV19 and TRBJ2-7): DGGITQSPKYLFRKEGQNVTLSCEQNLNHDAMYWYRQDPGQGLRLIYYSQIVNDFQKGDIAEGYSVSREKKESFPLTVTSAQKNPTAFYLCASSMWTGVDEQYFGPGTRLTVT.

The genes are TRBV27 and TRBJ1-5; 8 bases align to TRBD1. The CDR3 extends over 17 amino acids. Trimming at V came to 5 bases and at J to 4 bases, leaving 13 bases not matched to a gene. Germline CDR1 and CDR2: MNHEY and SMNVEV (reference sequence). The CDR3 protein is CASSPRGATGGNQPQHF. DNA of the CDR3: TGTGCCAGCAGTCCCCGGGGAGCCACAGGGGGGAATCAGCCCCAGCATTTT.

CDR3 sequence reads: CASSLGRGSGNTIYF. The CDR3 DNA reads TGTGCCAGCAGCTTGGGCAGGGGATCTGGAAACACCATATATTTT. The V gene is TRBV7-2, the J gene TRBJ1-3, with D possibly TRBD1 on 6 matching bases. Germline lookup yields CDR1 SGHTA and CDR2 FQGNSA. CDR3 length: 15 amino acids. V was trimmed by 3 bases and J by 1 base, leaving 10 bases between them.

This chain joins TRBV28 and TRBJ1-2; 8 positions match TRBD1. J was trimmed by 0 bases and V by 5 bases; bases with no gene match: 2. This CDR3 has 14 residues. Per germline, CDR1 MDHEN and CDR2 SYDVKM. This CDR3 reads CASSRTGTNYGYTF. DNA for the CDR3: TGTGCCAGCAGTCGGACAGGGACTAACTATGGCTACACCTTC.

The gene calls are TRBV7-9 and TRBJ1-2, with D tentatively TRBD1 (6 bases). Trimming cost V 2 bases and J 3 bases, with 13 bases left between them. This CDR3 region has 15 residues. The germline V gene has CDR1 SEHNR and CDR2 FQNEAQ (reference sequence). As DNA, the CDR3 is TGTGCCAGCAGCTTATATCGGGGACACTACTATGGCTACACCTTC. Residues: CASSLYRGHYYGYTF.

This chain links TRBV7-9 with TRBJ1-1; the match to TRBD1 covers 9 bases. The CDR3 is 13 residues long. From germline, CDR1 is SEHNR and CDR2 FQNEAQ (reference sequence). The V segment lost 1 base and the J segment 9 bases; nucleotides outside the gene matches: 3. The CDR3 region has the DNA TGTGCCAGCAGCTTAGAGGACAGGGGAAAAGCTTTCTTT. Amino acid sequence: CASSLEDRGKAFF.

V and J are TRBV7-8 and TRBJ2-1, with 7 bases aligning to TRBD1. This CDR3 comprises 14 residues. Unmatched junction bases numbered 4, after V lost 4 bases and J lost 4 bases. Looked up from germline, CDR1 is SGHVS and CDR2 is FQNEAQ. The chain's CDR3 is CASSSWTGYNEQFF. The CDR3 nucleotides read TGTGCCAGCAGCTCTTGGACAGGTTACAATGAGCAGTTCTTC.

In its sample, this clone was seen once. This chain links TRBV27 with TRBJ2-3; perhaps TRBD2 as D (5 bases). Germline CDR1 reads MNHEY; CDR2 reads SMNVEV (reference sequence). The CDR3 length is 17 residues. V gave up 5 bases and J gave up 0 bases, with 18 bases separating them. The DNA for the CDR3 is TGTGCCAGCAGTCCGCGAAAATACGGGAAGAGCACAGATACGCAGTATTTT. Encoded protein: CASSPRKYGKSTDTQYF.

This sequence joins TRBV5-1 and TRBJ1-1, with 8 bases fitting TRBD1. The CDR3 loop spans 16 amino acids. V trimming: 2 bases; J trimming: 1 base; junction bases outside the gene matches: 7. Germline values: CDR1 SGHRS, CDR2 YFSETQ. DNA for the CDR3: TGCGCCAGCAGCTTAGTAGCACAGGGGGGGAACACTGAAGCTTTCTTT. Translating gives CASSLVAQGGNTEAFF.

This chain uses TRBV28 with TRBJ1-6; TRBD1 matches at 10 bases. The CDR3 is made up of 14 amino acids. Germline-derived CDR1 and CDR2 are MDHEN and SYDVKM. J gave up 10 bases and V 5 bases, and 5 bases lay outside the gene matches. In DNA, the CDR3 is TGTGCCAGCAGTGACAGGGGGCTTAGCTCACCCCTCCACTTT. Amino acids: CASSDRGLSSPLHF.

The chain employs TRBV5-1 and TRBJ2-1; 8 bases agree with TRBD1. The trim removed 4 bases at V and 0 bases at J, leaving 3 bases unmatched. The germline V gene encodes CDR1 SGHRS and CDR2 YFSETQ. CDR3 size: 15 residues. The CDR3 sequence: CASSLTGGSYNEQFF. The CDR3 DNA reads TGCGCCAGCAGCCTAACAGGGGGCTCCTACAATGAGCAGTTCTTC. Full variable domain (rest looked up from reference TRBV5-1 and TRBJ2-1): KAGVTQTPRYLIKTRGQQVTLSCSPISGHRSVSWYQQTPGQGLQFLFEYFSETQRNKGNFPGRFSGRQFSNSRSEMNVSTLELGDSALYLCASSLTGGSYNEQFFGPGTRLTVL.